This entry lists 9 T cell receptor beta chains sequenced from one sample in a study of cytomegalovirus exposure and HLA in healthy donors. Primers: 60 Vbeta forward and 13 Jbeta reverse. Here immunoSEQ multiplex PCR was the method, and the copy in TCRdb shows in-frame clones only, minus some. The table lists about 160,000 clones, less than 85% of them singletons. The sample was PBMCs. These receptors all stem from a middle-aged man in good health and CMV-seronegative.

The rearrangement uses TRBV10-3 and TRBJ1-1; D is perhaps TRBD1 (6 bases). The CDR3 is made up of 14 amino acids. Germline CDR1 ENHRY, CDR2 SYGVKD. The ends were cut back, 0 bases at V and 4 bases at J, with 9 bases in the middle. The CDR3, as DNA: TGTGCCATCAGTGAGTCACGAGGGGGCACTGAAGCTTTCTTT. Translated: CAISESRGGTEAFF.

V and J are TRBV2 and TRBJ2-7; tentatively, D is TRBD1 (6 bases). The CDR3 runs to 14 residues. Germline lookup yields CDR1 SNHLY and CDR2 FYNNEI. V lost 2 bases to trimming and J lost 7 bases, with 15 bases between them. CDR3 nucleotide sequence: TGTGCCAGCAGTGAACAGGGGCCTTCTCGTGAGCAGTACTTC. This translates into CASSEQGPSREQYF.

The chain's CDR3 is CASSWGGGSYEQYF. DNA for the CDR3: TGTGCCAGCAGCTGGGGGGGAGGCTCCTACGAGCAGTACTTC. The chain links TRBV5-4 to TRBJ2-7; 7 bases match TRBD2. The CDR3 has 14 amino acids. The V gene end was trimmed by 3 bases and the J gene end by 0 bases; junction bases not matched to a gene: 3. The germline gives CDR1 SGHNT, CDR2 YYREEE (reference sequence).

This clone is a singleton in its sample. The chain couples TRBV18 to TRBJ2-6; 7 nucleotides match TRBD1. This CDR3 comprises 16 residues. V shed 2 bases and J 2 bases; nucleotides not matched to a gene: 3. CDR1 is KGHSH, CDR2 LQKENI, per germline. The CDR3 loop is CASSPGTGAGANVLTF. CDR3 nucleotide sequence: TGTGCCAGCTCACCAGGCACAGGGGCTGGGGCCAACGTCCTGACTTTC. Variable domain in full (rest from reference TRBV18 and TRBJ2-6): NAGVMQNPRHLVRRRGQEARLRCSPMKGHSHVYWYRQLPEEGLKFMVYLQKENIIDESGMPKERFSAEFPKEGPSILRIQQVVRGDSAAYFCASSPGTGAGANVLTFGAGSRLTVL.

The genes are TRBV2 and TRBJ1-1, with TRBD1 identical over 7 bases. V shed 10 bases, J shed 1 base, and the junction held 9 bases outside the gene matches. CDR1 is SNHLY and CDR2 is FYNNEI in the germline V gene. This CDR3 spans 14 amino acids. CDR3 coding DNA: TGTGCCACCATGCGAGACAGGGCGAACACTGAAGCTTTCTTT. It translates to CATMRDRANTEAFF. Filled out from reference TRBV2 and TRBJ1-1, the complete variable domain reads EPEVTQTPSHQVTQMGQEVILRCVPISNHLYFYWYRQILGQKVEFLVSFYNNEISEKSEIFDDQFSVERPDGSNFTLKIRSTKLEDSAMYFCATMRDRANTEAFFGQGTRLTVV.

The rearrangement joins TRBV6-5 to TRBJ1-4, with TRBD1 matching over 7 bases. The CDR3 is 15 amino acids. Germline V CDR1 and CDR2: MNHEY, SVGAGI. V was clipped by 6 bases and J by 8 bases; unmatched bases: 12. CDR3 bases: TGTGCCAGCAGCCGGGGCGACAGGGTAAAGGAAAAACTGTTTTTT. Protein: CASSRGDRVKEKLFF.

This clone was picked up one time. The rearrangement links TRBV5-1 to TRBJ2-7; 10 nucleotides align to TRBD1. CDR1 is SGHRS, CDR2 YFSETQ, per germline. The junction had 10 bases not matched to a gene; V was cut back by 4 bases and J by 6 bases. The CDR3 length is 15 residues. The CDR3 nucleotides are TGCGCCAGCAGCCCGACAGGGGGCGGTTCGGTCGAGCAGTACTTC. Residues: CASSPTGGGSVEQYF.

This chain connects TRBV7-9 to TRBJ1-4; weak D call: TRBD1 (6 bases). V lost 5 bases and J lost 5, with 15 bases in between. The CDR3 sequence is 15 residues long. CDR1 is SEHNR and CDR2 is FQNEAQ in the germline V gene (reference sequence). Here the CDR3 DNA reads TGTGCCAGCAGCATCCAGACAGGCGTGAATGAAAAACTGTTTTTT. As protein: CASSIQTGVNEKLFF.

The chain recombines TRBV6-6 with TRBJ2-7; 8 bases are a match to TRBD1. V lost 2 bases to trimming and J lost 4 bases; unmatched junction nucleotides: 1. The CDR3 has 13 residues. CDR1 MNHNY and CDR2 SVGAGI come from the germline V gene (reference sequence). The CDR3 reads CASSYGTGYEQYF. The CDR3 DNA reads TGTGCCAGCAGTTACGGGACAGGTTACGAGCAGTACTTC.